The subject of this entry is one TCR beta chain. Antigen specificity is unknown. This sample stems from a study of radiotherapy plus CTLA-4 blockade in lung cancer. Clones were read by immunoSEQ multiplex PCR, and TCRdb kept only the in-frame ones, dropping some. The table has tens of thousands of clones, around 82% seen once. V lost 0 bases, J lost 4 bases, and 8 bases stayed unmatched. The germline CDR1 and CDR2 sequences are WSHSY and SAAADI. The CDR3 consists of 17 residues. Findings of the study overall: Strongest reported response predictors: early blood clone changes and post-radiation interferon-beta. Following radiotherapy plus ipilimumab, tumor-derived TCR clones expanded in the blood.

The rearrangement links TRBV10-2 to TRBJ2-1, with 8 bases fitting TRBD2. The specimen comprised peripheral blood, sampled from a patient treated with radiotherapy plus ipilimumab. The TCR sequence derives from a human donor with non-small cell lung cancer who had stable disease on radiotherapy plus ipilimumab. CDR3 amino acids: CASSESGLAGIYNEQFF. CDR3 nucleotides: TGCGCCAGCAGTGAGTCGGGTTTAGCGGGAATTTACAATGAGCAGTTCTTC.